This TCR beta chain was captured in a study of cytomegalovirus exposure and HLA in healthy donors. Study-wide points: In a later analysis, compared with equally common non-associated chains, HLA-associated beta chains were more expanded. Sequencing depth roughly uniform across donors was assumed in presence/absence analyses.

Germline V gene lookup returns CDR1 MNHNS and CDR2 SASEGT. The CDR3 extends over 14 amino acids. Trimming removed 6 bases at V and 2 bases at J, with 13 bases between. Each of the donors was a healthy bone marrow donor. Details on this clone: Its antigen is currently unknown.

PCR was performed using 60 Vbeta and 13 Jbeta primers. This table comes from immunoSEQ multiplex PCR, and its TCRdb copy is limited to in-frame clones, with some not included. The profile shows roughly 120,000 clones, about 85% of them singletons. The sequenced sample was PBMCs. The genes are TRBV6-1 and TRBJ1-2; D is ambiguous. This TCR came from a man aged 45-60 years in good health and CMV-seronegative. The CDR3 DNA is TGTGCCAGCAGCCCTAAGACGACAAACTATGGCTACACCTTC. It codes for CASSPKTTNYGYTF.